Listed here are 11 T cell receptor beta chains from one sample, sequenced in a study of OX40 agonist ivuxolimab in advanced cancers. Data came from immunoSEQ multiplex PCR; TCRdb stores just in-frame clones and leaves some out. This sample has about 78,000 clones; almost 95% occur once, and the top ten carry approximately 3%. The starting material was CD4+ or CD8+ T cells sorted from blood, obtained in a trial of the OX40 agonist ivuxolimab. The receptors here all came from an adult with an advanced solid tumor such as melanoma, head and neck, liver or kidney cancer.

CDR3 sequence (DNA): TGTGCCAGCAGCCAAGAAGCGCTCGAAGCGGGGGGTGAAGATACGCAGTATTTT. It translates to CASSQEALEAGGEDTQYF. The chain joins TRBV4-2 to TRBJ2-3; 9 nucleotides match TRBD2. CDR3 size: 18 residues. Germline V CDR1 and CDR2: LGHNA, YNFKEQ. The V segment lost 0 bases and the J segment 5 bases; nucleotides outside the gene matches: 12.

The rearrangement links TRBV9 to TRBJ2-3, with D perhaps TRBD2 (5 bases). Germline V lookup: CDR1 SGDLS, CDR2 YYNGEE. V lost 0 bases, J lost 1 base, and 9 bases lay in between. This CDR3 is built from 15 residues. The DNA of the CDR3 is TGTGCCAGCAGCGTAGAAGAGAGGGGCACAGATACGCAGTATTTT. It encodes CASSVEERGTDTQYF. Looking up the rest from reference TRBV9 and TRBJ2-3 gives the full variable domain: DSGVTQTPKHLITATGQRVTLRCSPRSGDLSVYWYQQSLDQGLQFLIQYYNGEERAKGNILERFSAQQFPDLHSELNLSSLELGDSALYFCASSVEERGTDTQYFGPGTRLTVL.

The J gene is TRBJ2-1, the V gene TRBV18; no definite D call. Germline V gene lookup returns CDR1 KGHSH and CDR2 LQKENI. The CDR3 extends over 15 amino acids. Trimming shortened V by 3 bases and J by 2 bases, and 11 bases separated the two germline ends. Here the CDR3 reads CASSPLRSTYNEQFF. CDR3 in DNA: TGTGCCAGCTCACCTCTTCGGAGTACCTACAATGAGCAGTTCTTC.

V and J are TRBV9 and TRBJ1-2; 9 bases fit TRBD1. The CDR3 is 13 residues long. V shed 5 bases, J shed 4 bases, and the junction held 3 bases outside the gene matches. From germline, CDR1 is SGDLS and CDR2 YYNGEE. The CDR3 DNA follows: TGTGCCAGCAGACGACAGGGGGGCTATGGCTACACCTTC. Protein: CASRRQGGYGYTF.

The chain carries TRBV7-6 and TRBJ1-2; D is perhaps TRBD1 (5 bases). This CDR3 has 13 amino acids. V was clipped by 3 bases and J by 1 base, with 6 bases between them. Germline CDR1 SGHVS, CDR2 FNYEAQ. Here the CDR3 DNA reads TGTGCCAGCAGCTTCGGGGGTAACTATGGCTACACCTTC. Translation gives CASSFGGNYGYTF. The whole variable domain, filled in from reference TRBV7-6 and TRBJ1-2, reads GAGVSQSPRYKVTKRGQDVALRCDPISGHVSLYWYRQALGQGPEFLTYFNYEAQQDKSGLPNDRFSAERPEGSISTLTIQRTEQRDSAMYRCASSFGGNYGYTFGSGTRLTVV.

The rearrangement uses TRBV30 and TRBJ2-5; D is tentatively TRBD1 or TRBD2 (5 bases each). CDR1 is GTSNPN, CDR2 SVGIG, per germline (reference sequence). This CDR3 comprises 14 residues. Trimming stripped 5 bases from V and 4 bases from J, with 17 bases between. In DNA form, the CDR3 reads TGTGCCTGGGGGCGGAGACGGGGCGGAGAGACCCAGTACTTC. Its protein is CAWGRRRGGETQYF.

The rearrangement links TRBV7-2 to TRBJ2-7; D unclear. Per the germline V gene, CDR1 is SGHTA and CDR2 is FQGNSA. This CDR3 comprises 13 residues. V dropped 1 base and J dropped 5 bases, with 9 bases sitting between them. The CDR3 DNA is TGTGCCAGCAGCTTAGGGCCCCTCGACGAGCAGTACTTC. Residues: CASSLGPLDEQYF.

This sequence joins TRBV5-5 and TRBJ1-5; D is ambiguous. This CDR3 has 17 amino acids. CDR1 is SGHKS and CDR2 is YYEKEE in the germline V gene (reference sequence). With 1 base removed from V and 2 bases from J, the gap between germline ends came to 16 bases. The CDR3 nucleotides read TGTGCCAGCAGCTTGTACGGAGGTCGAATCGGCAATCAGCCCCAGCATTTT. Amino acids: CASSLYGGRIGNQPQHF.

The gene calls are TRBV4-2 and TRBJ1-1, with D hard to call. Germline V gene data show CDR1 as LGHNA and CDR2 as YNFKEQ. Trimming took off 4 bases at V and 9 bases at J, with 12 bases between the two ends. The CDR3 totals 12 residues. The CDR3 protein is CASSPLSQKAFF. CDR3 sequence (DNA): TGTGCCAGCAGCCCACTGAGTCAGAAAGCTTTCTTT.

The V call is TRBV4-1, the J call TRBJ2-1; 8 bases are a match to TRBD2. The length of the CDR3 is 17 residues. J gave up 4 bases and V 1 base, and 9 bases lay outside the gene matches. CDR1 and CDR2 from the germline V gene are MGHRA and YSYEKL. The CDR3 spells CASSQVLLAGKYNEQFF. The CDR3 nucleotides read TGCGCCAGCAGCCAAGTATTGTTAGCGGGGAAATACAATGAGCAGTTCTTC.

The chain combines TRBV6-6 with TRBJ2-1, with TRBD1 matching over 8 bases. This CDR3 is built from 15 residues. Trimming took 6 bases from V and 3 from J; bases not matched to a gene: 7. Looked up from germline, CDR1 is MNHNY and CDR2 is SVGAGI (reference sequence). The CDR3 protein is CASSEGTGYYNEQFF. The CDR3 coding sequence is TGTGCCAGCAGCGAGGGGACAGGTTACTACAATGAGCAGTTCTTC.